This T cell receptor (beta chain) was documented in a study of graft-versus-host responses after intestinal transplantation. Overall study: Among the recipients, transplants were multivisceral, liver-intestinal, or isolated intestinal. Each patient got anti-thymocyte globulin induction, then tacrolimus and steroids for two to four years. Whole-study findings and limits: There was an association between peak levels of circulating GvH clones and early post-transplant HvG declines. Some patients had graft-donor T cell macrochimerism, and their allografts showed high graft-versus-host to host-versus-graft clonal ratios.

Measured with immunoSEQ multiplex PCR; TCRdb has only the in-frame clones, and not every one. The profile shows more than 95,000 clones, 90% of them singletons. Points on this clone: The antigen is undetermined.

V lost 4 bases and J lost 0, with 11 bases in between. The germline CDR1 and CDR2 sequences are SGHRS and YFSETQ. The CDR3 spans 14 residues. This sequence joins TRBV5-1 and TRBJ2-7; maybe TRBD2 (6 bases). This TCR derives from a human donor who received an intestinal transplant. Specimen: unstimulated CD4+ T cells sorted from spleen or lymph node cells, collected before intestinal transplant. The CDR3 spells CASSRDSSSYEQYF. The CDR3 bases are TGCGCCAGCAGCCGGGACTCGAGCTCCTACGAGCAGTACTTC.